A single sample gave rise to the 10 T cell receptor beta chains below, sequenced in a study of T cells expressing NK-cell markers. One entry per CDR3 protein, without DNA, is what TCRdb gives after re-calling the 5' RACE reads. The table gives about 460,000 distinct CDR3 sequences; the top ten clones make up 1.4% of it. Material for sequencing was blood T cells: a sorted CD56 or NKG2C T cell subset, CD4+ or CD8+ T cells, or bulk PBMC T cells (not recorded which). These receptors were obtained from a woman between 45 and 60 years old in good health.

This chain links TRBV20-1 with TRBJ2-1; TCRdb's D call of TRBD2 is untestable without DNA. Germline V gene data show CDR1 as DFQATT and CDR2 as SNEGSKA (reference sequence). CDR3 length equals 14 residues. The CDR3 here is CSAEGGRRYNEQFF.

This chain links TRBV6-5 with TRBJ2-1; TCRdb's assignment of TRBD2 cannot be checked, as there is no DNA. The CDR3 has 13 residues. Germline assignment: CDR1 MNHEY and CDR2 SVGAGI. CDR3 sequence: CASSPPTRSEQFF.

J is TRBJ2-7 and V is TRBV12-3 or TRBV12-4. The CDR3 is 14 amino acids. CDR3 sequence reads: CASSFSGSRYEQYF.

The chain joins TRBV6-5 to TRBJ1-1; TCRdb proposes TRBD1, but this gene call is untestable without DNA. The length of the CDR3 is 13 residues. Germline lookup yields CDR1 MNHEY and CDR2 SVGAGI. CDR3 sequence: CASNREWNTEAFF.

J is TRBJ2-7 and V is TRBV4-1; TCRdb reports TRBD1, a call that lacks DNA to check it against. CDR3 length: 15 residues. Germline lookup yields CDR1 MGHRA and CDR2 YSYEKL. This CDR3 reads CASSQGGQALGEQYF.

CDR3 sequence: CASRFSGNRNEQFF. The chain recombines TRBV6-2 or TRBV6-3 with TRBJ2-1; TCRdb proposes TRBD2, but this gene call is untestable without DNA. In germline, CDR1 is MNHEY, CDR2 SVGEGT. The CDR3 is 14 residues long.

The rearrangement links TRBV14 to TRBJ2-1; the TCRdb D gene call, TRBD1, has no DNA to confirm it. The CDR3 length is 16 residues. Per the germline V gene, CDR1 is SGHDN and CDR2 is FVKESK. CDR3 in amino acids: CASSPTLGQGLNEQFF.

The rearrangement joins TRBV5-6 to TRBJ2-2. Germline V gives CDR1 SGHDT, CDR2 YYEEEE. This CDR3 is 15 amino acids long. CDR3 region: CASSPVGGYTGELFF.

This rearrangement joins TRBV4-1 to TRBJ2-1; TCRdb's D call, TRBD1, is unchecked because there is no DNA. The CDR3 consists of 14 residues. Germline V gene data show CDR1 as MGHRA and CDR2 as YSYEKL. CDR3 sequence reads: CASSQGGGVNEQFF.

The rearrangement joins TRBV7-9 to TRBJ2-1; TCRdb lists TRBD1, though no DNA is available to test this call. Looked up from germline, CDR1 is SEHNR and CDR2 is FQNEAQ (reference sequence). The CDR3 consists of 15 residues. CDR3 in amino acids: CASSSDPGRTNEQFF.